This record covers a single TCR beta chain. The J segment lost 6 bases and the V segment lost 2 bases, leaving 6 bases of the junction unmatched. This CDR3 has 15 residues. This specimen belongs to a study of CD8 T cells in Susac syndrome. cDNA came from approximately 0.5 to 1 ug RNA primed by random hexamers. From the immunoSEQ multiplex PCR reads, TCRdb called clonotypes with MiXCR, one entry per CDR3 protein. Here the sample spans 180,000 or so distinct CDR3 sequences, around 94% being singletons. V gene TRBV12-3 or TRBV12-4 combines with J gene TRBJ2-1; TRBD2 aligns across 8 bases. The sample comprised CD4+ T cells from PBMCs. This receptor was obtained from a human donor in good health. The CDR3 loop is CASSLRAGELNEQFF. CDR3 DNA: TGTGCCAGCAGTTTAAGAGCGGGGGAGCTCAATGAGCAGTTCTTC.